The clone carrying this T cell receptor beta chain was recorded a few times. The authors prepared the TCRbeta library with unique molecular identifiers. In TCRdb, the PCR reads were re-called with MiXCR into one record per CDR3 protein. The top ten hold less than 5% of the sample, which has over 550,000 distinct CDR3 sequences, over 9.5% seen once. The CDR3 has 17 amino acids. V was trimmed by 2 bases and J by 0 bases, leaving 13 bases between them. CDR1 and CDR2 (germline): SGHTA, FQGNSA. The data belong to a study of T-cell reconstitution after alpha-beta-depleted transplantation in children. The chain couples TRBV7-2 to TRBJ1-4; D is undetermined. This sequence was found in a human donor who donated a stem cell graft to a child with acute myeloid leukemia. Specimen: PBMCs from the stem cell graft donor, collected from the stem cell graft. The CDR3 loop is CASSLNFAGATNEKLFF. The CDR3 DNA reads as TGTGCCAGCAGCTTAAACTTTGCGGGAGCAACTAATGAAAAACTGTTTTTT.